The clone carrying this T cell receptor beta chain has only a few counts. Its specificity is not known. Looked up from germline, CDR1 is GTSNPN and CDR2 is SVGIG (reference sequence). Trimming pared 8 bases from V and 1 base from J, leaving 8 bases between. CDR3 length: 11 amino acids. This entry is derived from a study of OX40 agonist ivuxolimab in advanced cancers. Across the study: People in dose escalation had one of these cancers: hepatocellular carcinoma, melanoma, renal cell or head and neck cancer. The dose-escalation cohort was roughly 83% male, with a mean age of 60 years, ranging about 23 to 79. Prior anti-PD-1, anti-PD-L1 or anti-CTLA-4 therapy was allowed; roughly 40% had some.

The study, taken as a whole, reports: Still undetermined is the antigen specificity of the expanded peripheral T cells.

Only in-frame clones appear in the TCRdb table, and some are missing; sequencing was by immunoSEQ multiplex PCR. The sample records more than 85,000 clones, approximately 89% being singletons. This TCR derives from an adult with an advanced solid tumor such as melanoma, head and neck, liver or kidney cancer. V is TRBV30 and J is TRBJ1-1; D is unresolved. The material sequenced was CD4+ or CD8+ T cells sorted from blood, taken in a trial of the OX40 agonist ivuxolimab. The CDR3 sequence: CAASRNTEAFF. CDR3 nucleotide sequence: TGTGCCGCGTCTAGGAACACTGAAGCTTTCTTT. Full variable domain (outside the CDR3, taken from reference TRBV30 and TRBJ1-1): SQTIHQWPATLVQPVGSPLSLECTVEGTSNPNLYWYRQAAGRGLQLLFYSVGIGQISSEVPQNLSASRPQDRQFILSSKKLLLSDSGFYLCAASRNTEAFFGQGTRLTVV.